Shown below are 29 T cell receptor beta chains from a single sample sequenced in a study of blood T cell repertoires in COVID-19 (dated by TCRdb to about 2020). Library method: the immunoSEQ multiplex PCR assay. This is the immuneACCESS table as TCRdb keeps it, with only in-frame sequences that have V and J called. A part of the clones is gone; compared with another copy, unresolved V genes explain less than half, and the rest is unexplained. The sample has tens of thousands of clones on record, roughly 82% of them singletons. The ten largest make up 10% to 15% of the sample. Sequenced material: peripheral blood. These receptors were collected from a human donor in a cohort sampled during active COVID-19.

The V call is TRBV10-3, the J call TRBJ2-6; no firm D call. V was shortened by 3 bases and J by 0 bases, with 6 bases between the two germline ends. From germline, CDR1 is ENHRY and CDR2 SYGVKD. There are 15 residues in the CDR3. CDR3 region: CAISDAYSGANVLTF. CDR3 DNA sequence: TGTGCCATCAGTGACGCGTACTCTGGGGCCAACGTCCTGACTTTC.

This clone was recorded once. This chain uses TRBV9 with TRBJ2-4, with 8 bases that match TRBD1. This CDR3 is built from 15 residues. Trimming took 3 bases from V and 2 from J; bases not matched to a gene: 4. Germline V gene data show CDR1 as SGDLS and CDR2 as YYNGEE. The CDR3 coding sequence is TGTGCCAGCAGCGCGACAGGGGACCCCAAAAACATTCAGTACTTC. This encodes CASSATGDPKNIQYF.

The chain recombines TRBV5-1 with TRBJ2-7; 10 bases align to TRBD1. Germline V gives CDR1 SGHRS, CDR2 YFSETQ. The CDR3 runs 17 residues. V trimming: 0 bases; J trimming: 6 bases; junction bases outside the gene matches: 12. The CDR3 here is CASSLASTGQGFGEQYF. The CDR3 DNA reads as TGCGCCAGCAGCTTGGCCTCTACGGGACAGGGGTTCGGCGAGCAGTACTTC.

This rearrangement joins TRBV28 to TRBJ1-2; 9 bases fit TRBD1. Germline values: CDR1 MDHEN, CDR2 SYDVKM. The CDR3 extends over 15 amino acids. V shed 2 bases, J shed 5 bases, and the junction held 6 bases outside the gene matches. The chain's CDR3 is CASSLGQGWVYGYTF. CDR3 bases: TGTGCCAGCAGTTTAGGACAGGGGTGGGTTTATGGCTACACCTTC.

This chain connects TRBV4-1 to TRBJ1-1, with TRBD1 matching 7 bases. Germline lookup yields CDR1 MGHRA and CDR2 YSYEKL. This CDR3 is built from 14 residues. The V and J ends lost 0 bases and 10 bases, in that order; junction bases with no gene match: 8. Here the CDR3 DNA reads TGCGCCAGCAGCCAAGAACCGGGACAGATACGAGCTTTCTTT. Translated: CASSQEPGQIRAFF.

This rearrangement joins TRBV6-5 to TRBJ2-3; TRBD2 matches at 7 bases. J was trimmed by 7 bases and V by 5 bases; bases with no gene match: 9. Germline loops: CDR1 MNHEY, CDR2 SVGAGI. The CDR3 is made up of 14 amino acids. CDR3 nucleotide sequence: TGTGCCAGCAGTAAGACACCGGGACTACATACGCAGTATTTT. Amino acid sequence: CASSKTPGLHTQYF.

The chain is built from TRBV7-9 and TRBJ1-2, with 8 bases identical to TRBD1. The V segment lost 7 bases and the J segment 7 bases; nucleotides outside the gene matches: 8. Germline V gene sequence: CDR1 SEHNR, CDR2 FQNEAQ (reference sequence). The CDR3 runs 13 residues. CDR3 amino acids: CASTPGQAFGYTF. CDR3 coding DNA: TGTGCCAGCACGCCGGGACAGGCGTTTGGCTACACCTTC.

This clone was found a few times. The chain recombines TRBV5-1 with TRBJ1-1; D gene ambiguous. With 0 bases removed from V and 10 bases from J, the gap between germline ends came to 10 bases. In germline, CDR1 is SGHRS, CDR2 YFSETQ. The CDR3 loop spans 12 amino acids. CDR3 sequence: CASSLAGEGAFF. The CDR3 nucleotides read TGCGCCAGCAGCTTGGCCGGGGAGGGAGCTTTCTTT.

The V gene is TRBV9, the J gene TRBJ2-1; TRBD2 matches at 9 bases. This CDR3 has 15 residues. The germline V gene encodes CDR1 SGDLS and CDR2 YYNGEE. The junction had 3 bases not matched to a gene; V was cut back by 0 bases and J by 5 bases. This chain's CDR3 is CASSVVLAGNNEQFF. The CDR3, as DNA: TGTGCCAGCAGCGTAGTACTAGCGGGCAACAATGAGCAGTTCTTC.

The gene calls are TRBV3-1 (or the pseudogene TRBV3-2) and TRBJ1-2, with TRBD1 matching over 7 bases. Trimming at V came to 1 base and at J to 2 bases, leaving 4 bases not matched to a gene. Germline CDR1 LGHDT, CDR2 YNNKEL (reference sequence). The CDR3 sequence is 15 residues long. Here the CDR3 reads CASSQGPTGNYGYTF. For the CDR3, the DNA is TGTGCCAGCAGCCAAGGTCCGACAGGGAACTATGGCTACACCTTC.

CDR3 protein: CASSRTGESNQPQHF. In DNA form, the CDR3 reads TGCGCCAGCAGCCGGACAGGGGAAAGCAATCAGCCCCAGCATTTT. The V call is TRBV5-1, the J call TRBJ1-5; 9 positions agree with TRBD1. Germline assignment: CDR1 SGHRS and CDR2 YFSETQ. The CDR3 is 15 amino acids. V dropped 4 bases and J dropped 1; count of bases not matched to a gene: 3. The full variable domain, rest sourced from reference TRBV5-1 and TRBJ1-5, is KAGVTQTPRYLIKTRGQQVTLSCSPISGHRSVSWYQQTPGQGLQFLFEYFSETQRNKGNFPGRFSGRQFSNSRSEMNVSTLELGDSALYLCASSRTGESNQPQHFGDGTRLSIL.

The CDR3 bases are TGTGCCATCAGTCCGACCGGGACAGCCAATTCACCCCTCCACTTT. It is translated as CAISPTGTANSPLHF. The chain combines TRBV10-3 with TRBJ1-6; TRBD1 aligns across 7 bases. Trimming took 5 bases from V and 7 from J; bases not matched to a gene: 8. Per the germline V gene, CDR1 is ENHRY and CDR2 is SYGVKD. The length of the CDR3 is 15 residues.

The chain is built from TRBV19 and TRBJ1-6; TRBD1 matches at 8 bases. The V gene's germline CDR1 is LNHDA and CDR2 SQIVND (reference sequence). V trimming: 7 bases; J trimming: 10 bases; junction bases outside the gene matches: 9. The CDR3 length is 14 residues. The CDR3 bases are TGTGCCAGTACCGAGGACAGGGAGCGATCACCCCTCCACTTT. Translation gives CASTEDRERSPLHF.

A few counts support this clone. The chain employs TRBV7-9 and TRBJ1-4, with 9 nucleotides matching TRBD1. The CDR3 is made up of 16 amino acids. From germline, CDR1 is SEHNR and CDR2 FQNEAQ (reference sequence). Trimming took 4 bases from V and 7 from J; bases not matched to a gene: 10. The CDR3 protein is CASSSPWGTGIEKLFF. CDR3 bases: TGTGCCAGCAGCTCCCCTTGGGGGACAGGGATTGAAAAACTGTTTTTT.

This sequence joins TRBV27 and TRBJ2-7; 8 bases line up with TRBD1. The ends lost 8 bases at V and 4 bases at J; junction bases unmatched: 4. Germline V gene data show CDR1 as MNHEY and CDR2 as SMNVEV (reference sequence). The CDR3 loop spans 12 amino acids. CDR3 DNA sequence: TGTGCCAGCCGGACAGGGCGGTACGAGCAGTACTTC. Translation: CASRTGRYEQYF.

A single count supports this clone. Here the CDR3 DNA reads TGTGCCAGTAGTAACGTACAGGGCGGCACAGATACGCAGTATTTT. This codes for CASSNVQGGTDTQYF. The chain employs TRBV19 and TRBJ2-3; D perhaps matches TRBD1 (6 bases). Germline CDR1 is LNHDA and CDR2 is SQIVND (reference sequence). Trimming left V 4 bases short and J 1 base short, with 12 bases between. The CDR3 is 15 residues long.

J is TRBJ2-5 and V is TRBV5-1; 7 nucleotides line up with TRBD1. Germline CDR1 reads SGHRS; CDR2 reads YFSETQ. CDR3 length: 15 amino acids. V shed 4 bases, J shed 0 bases, and the junction held 6 bases outside the gene matches. This CDR3 reads CASSQTDRYQETQYF. In DNA form, the CDR3 reads TGCGCCAGCAGCCAGACGGACAGGTACCAAGAGACCCAGTACTTC.

The chain uses TRBV2 and TRBJ2-7; 7 bases line up with TRBD2. Germline loops: CDR1 SNHLY, CDR2 FYNNEI. Trimming cost V 0 bases and J 4 bases; bases outside gene matches: 15. This CDR3 contains 18 residues. The CDR3 bases are TGTGCCAGCAGTGAAGCCAACAGGTTTGCGGGGGTTGGTTACGAGCAGTACTTC. As protein: CASSEANRFAGVGYEQYF.

The gene calls are TRBV21-1 and TRBJ2-3; the table's D call, TRBD1, was not checked against the DNA. TRBV21-1 is tagged as a pseudogene. The CDR3 is 18 amino acids. The DNA of the CDR3 is TGTGCCAGCAGCAAAAGGTGCGGTTGGGACAGGGGCGCAGATACGCAGTATTTT. Translating gives CASSKRCGWDRGADTQYF.

This chain joins TRBV6-5 and TRBJ2-7; 9 bases agree with TRBD2. Trimming took 6 bases from V and 6 from J; bases not matched to a gene: 6. CDR1 is MNHEY, CDR2 SVGAGI, per germline. The CDR3 loop spans 13 amino acids. CDR3 region: CASRGSGRGEQYF. As DNA, the CDR3 is TGTGCCAGCAGGGGTAGCGGGAGAGGCGAGCAGTACTTC.

This CDR3 is CASSMPRGRGRDTQYF. The CDR3 coding sequence is TGTGCCAGTAGTATGCCCAGGGGGCGGGGTAGGGATACGCAGTATTTT. This chain connects TRBV19 to TRBJ2-3, with 8 bases aligning to TRBD1. Germline V gene sequence: CDR1 LNHDA, CDR2 SQIVND (reference sequence). Unmatched junction bases numbered 11, after V lost 3 bases and J lost 6 bases. The CDR3 length is 16 residues. The whole variable domain, filled in from reference TRBV19 and TRBJ2-3, reads DGGITQSPKYLFRKEGQNVTLSCEQNLNHDAMYWYRQDPGQGLRLIYYSQIVNDFQKGDIAEGYSVSREKKESFPLTVTSAQKNPTAFYLCASSMPRGRGRDTQYFGPGTRLTVL.

This chain connects TRBV6-1 to TRBJ1-5; D is undetermined. The CDR3 has 15 residues. From germline, CDR1 is MNHNS and CDR2 SASEGT. V was pared by 2 bases and J by 0 bases, with 8 bases between. This chain's CDR3 is CASSESGYSNQPQHF. CDR3 in DNA: TGTGCCAGCAGTGAATCGGGTTATAGCAATCAGCCCCAGCATTTT.

The V gene is TRBV7-8, the J gene TRBJ2-1; 11 bases match TRBD2. The germline V gene encodes CDR1 SGHVS and CDR2 FQNEAQ. The CDR3 totals 15 residues. With 1 base clipped from V and 10 bases from J, the junction kept 6 bases outside the gene matches. Written as DNA, the CDR3 is TGTGCCAGCAGCTTAGTTCCACTAGCGGGAGTAGAGCAGTTCTTC. Translated: CASSLVPLAGVEQFF. The full variable domain, completed using reference TRBV7-8 and TRBJ2-1, is GAGVSQSPRYKVAKRGQDVALRCDPISGHVSLFWYQQALGQGPEFLTYFQNEAQLDKSGLPSDRFFAERPEGSVSTLKIQRTQQEDSAVYLCASSLVPLAGVEQFFGPGTRLTVL.

The gene calls are TRBV7-9 and TRBJ1-1; 10 nucleotides match TRBD1. The CDR3 loop spans 16 amino acids. Germline V lookup: CDR1 SEHNR, CDR2 FQNEAQ (reference sequence). Trimming took 5 bases from V and 5 from J; bases not matched to a gene: 11. This CDR3 reads CASSRDRGPGATEAFF. CDR3 DNA: TGTGCCAGCAGCCGGGACAGGGGTCCCGGGGCTACTGAAGCTTTCTTT.

The V gene is TRBV7-3, the J gene TRBJ2-1, with TRBD2 matching over 7 bases. The germline CDR1 and CDR2 sequences are SGHTA and FQGTGA. J gave up 4 bases and V 5 bases, and 11 bases lay outside the gene matches. This CDR3 region has 16 residues. The CDR3 nucleotides are TGTGCCAGCAGCGCCGGGGGGAGCGGGCTTTACAATGAGCAGTTCTTC. This encodes CASSAGGSGLYNEQFF.

The genes are TRBV4-1 and TRBJ1-3; D call uncertain. Trimming removed 0 bases at V and 3 bases at J, with 3 bases between. Germline V CDR1 and CDR2: MGHRA, YSYEKL. The CDR3 runs to 13 residues. CDR3 protein: CASSQDRGNTIYF. CDR3 bases: TGCGCCAGCAGCCAAGATCGTGGAAACACCATATATTTT.

The V gene is TRBV7-9, the J gene TRBJ2-3, with unresolved D. CDR3 length: 15 amino acids. Germline lookup yields CDR1 SEHNR and CDR2 FQNEAQ (reference sequence). Deletions cut 1 base from V and 1 base from J, with 9 bases between. CDR3 region: CASSLGSSGTDTQYF. CDR3 coding DNA: TGTGCCAGCAGCTTAGGTAGCTCTGGCACAGATACGCAGTATTTT.

This clone was detected only once. The chain couples TRBV29-1 to TRBJ2-7; 11 bases align to TRBD2. The CDR3 totals 15 residues. Trimming cost V 7 bases and J 2 bases; bases outside gene matches: 10. Germline V gives CDR1 SQVTM, CDR2 ANQGSEA. As DNA, the CDR3 is TGCAGCGCCGCCGGGACTAGCGGAGGCGCCTACGAGCAGTACTTC. This codes for CSAAGTSGGAYEQYF.

As concerns this clone: Compared with germline, one end of the junction differs, possibly owing to a read error. Other DNA sequences in the same sample also yield this CDR3. The V gene is TRBV3-1 (or the pseudogene TRBV3-2), the J gene TRBJ1-2; D possibly corresponds to TRBD1 (5 bases). The CDR3 runs to 13 residues. Germline-derived CDR1 and CDR2 are LGHDT and YNNKEL (reference sequence). CDR3 residues: CASSQTRDSRYTF. CDR3 in DNA: TGTGCCAGCAGCCAAACCCGGGACTCCCGCTACACTTTC.